This T cell receptor beta chain was identified during a study of CD8 T cells in ankylosing spondylitis. In regard to this clonotype: The antigen remains unidentified.

Study conclusions and caveats: The clones that were linked to disease were reported to be significantly enriched in matched synovial fluid samples from ankylosing spondylitis patients. Characteristic of ankylosing spondylitis blood, it appeared, was a TCR beta motif comprising 7 to 9 highly homologous variants.

In TCRdb, the 5' RACE reads were re-called with MiXCR into one record per CDR3 protein. The sample lists around 250,000 distinct CDR3 sequences; more than 25% were seen once. CDR3 length: 14 amino acids. In germline, CDR1 is ENHRY, CDR2 SYGVKD. V was pared by 4 bases and J by 3 bases, with 13 bases between. The origin of this receptor is a male donor with ankylosing spondylitis or in good health (not recorded which). The chain has TRBV10-3 and TRBJ2-7, with D possibly matching TRBD2 (5 bases). Specimen: blood, either unsorted or a sorted T cell fraction (not recorded which). Here the CDR3 DNA reads TGTGCCATCAGTGGTGCCAGCGGCGGCTACGAGCAGTACTTC. Translation: CAISGASGGYEQYF.